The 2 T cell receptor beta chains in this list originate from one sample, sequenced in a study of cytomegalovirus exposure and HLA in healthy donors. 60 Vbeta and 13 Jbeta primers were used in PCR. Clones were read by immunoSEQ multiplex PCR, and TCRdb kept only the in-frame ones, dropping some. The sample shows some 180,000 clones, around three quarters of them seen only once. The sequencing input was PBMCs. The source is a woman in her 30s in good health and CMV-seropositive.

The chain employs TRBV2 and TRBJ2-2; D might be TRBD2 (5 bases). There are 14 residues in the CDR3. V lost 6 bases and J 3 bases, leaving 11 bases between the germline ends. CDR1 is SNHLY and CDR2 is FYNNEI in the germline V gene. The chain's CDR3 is CASSRRPDTGELFF. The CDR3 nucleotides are TGTGCCAGCAGCCGGAGGCCGGACACCGGGGAGCTGTTTTTT.

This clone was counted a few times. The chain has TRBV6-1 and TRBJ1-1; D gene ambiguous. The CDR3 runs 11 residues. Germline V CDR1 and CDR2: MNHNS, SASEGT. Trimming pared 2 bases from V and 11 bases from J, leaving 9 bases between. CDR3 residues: CASSESPRAFF. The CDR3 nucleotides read TGTGCCAGCAGTGAATCCCCGAGGGCTTTCTTT.